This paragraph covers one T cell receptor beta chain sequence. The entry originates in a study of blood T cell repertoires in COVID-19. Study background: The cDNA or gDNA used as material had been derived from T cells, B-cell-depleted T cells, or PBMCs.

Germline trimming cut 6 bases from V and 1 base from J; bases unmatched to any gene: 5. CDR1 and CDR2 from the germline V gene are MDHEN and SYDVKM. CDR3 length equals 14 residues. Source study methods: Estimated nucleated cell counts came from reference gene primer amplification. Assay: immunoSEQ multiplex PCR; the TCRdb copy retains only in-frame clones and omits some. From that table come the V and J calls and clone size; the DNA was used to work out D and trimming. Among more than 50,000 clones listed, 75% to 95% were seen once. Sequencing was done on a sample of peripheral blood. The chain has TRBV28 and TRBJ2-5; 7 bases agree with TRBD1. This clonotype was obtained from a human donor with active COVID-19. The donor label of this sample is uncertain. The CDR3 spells CASSPGQTQETQYF. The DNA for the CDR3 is TGTGCCAGCAGCCCGGGACAGACCCAAGAGACCCAGTACTTC.